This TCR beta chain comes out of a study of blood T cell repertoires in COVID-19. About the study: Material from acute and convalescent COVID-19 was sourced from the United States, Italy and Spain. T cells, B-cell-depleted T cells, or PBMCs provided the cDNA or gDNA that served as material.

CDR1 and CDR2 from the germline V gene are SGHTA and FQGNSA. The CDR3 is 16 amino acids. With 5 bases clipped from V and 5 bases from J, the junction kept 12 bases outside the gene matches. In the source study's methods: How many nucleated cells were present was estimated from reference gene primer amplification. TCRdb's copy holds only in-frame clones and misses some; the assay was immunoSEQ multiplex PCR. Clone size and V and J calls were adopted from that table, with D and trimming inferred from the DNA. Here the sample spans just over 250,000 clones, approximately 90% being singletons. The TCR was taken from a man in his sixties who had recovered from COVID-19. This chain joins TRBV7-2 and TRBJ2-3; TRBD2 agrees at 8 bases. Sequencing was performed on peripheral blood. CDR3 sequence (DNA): TGTGCCAGCAGCCCAAGGACCGGGGGGGCTGGAGATACGCAGTATTTT. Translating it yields CASSPRTGGAGDTQYF.